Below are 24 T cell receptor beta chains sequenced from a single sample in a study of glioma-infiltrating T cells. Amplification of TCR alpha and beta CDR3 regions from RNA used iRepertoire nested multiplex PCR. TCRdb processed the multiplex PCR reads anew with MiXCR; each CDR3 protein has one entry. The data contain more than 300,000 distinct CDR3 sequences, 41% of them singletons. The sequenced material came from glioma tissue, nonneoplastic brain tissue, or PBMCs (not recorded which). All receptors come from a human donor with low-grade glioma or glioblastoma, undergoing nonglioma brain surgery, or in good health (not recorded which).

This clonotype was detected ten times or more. The CDR3 nucleotides read TGTGCCACCAGCCCATACCCCGGGGTTGGGAACTATGGCTACACCTTC. Its translation: CATSPYPGVGNYGYTF. The chain is built from TRBV15 and TRBJ1-2, with D unresolved. Per the germline V gene, CDR1 is LNHNV and CDR2 is YYDKDF (reference sequence). Between the trimmed V and J ends, which lost 5 bases and 2 bases, there was a span of 18 bases. There are 16 residues in the CDR3.

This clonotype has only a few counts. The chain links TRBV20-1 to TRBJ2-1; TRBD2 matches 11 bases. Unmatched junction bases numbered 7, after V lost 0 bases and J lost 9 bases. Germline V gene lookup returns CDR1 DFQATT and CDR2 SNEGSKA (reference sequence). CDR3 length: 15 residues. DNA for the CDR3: TGCAGTGCTAGAGATCCAAGACTAGCGGGACCTGAGCAGTTCTTC. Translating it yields CSARDPRLAGPEQFF.

The CDR3 region is CASSISPGFSYEQYF. The CDR3 DNA reads TGTGCCAGCAGCATAAGCCCAGGGTTCTCCTACGAGCAGTACTTC. The chain employs TRBV5-6 and TRBJ2-7, with D possibly matching TRBD1 (5 bases). Trimming pared 4 bases from V and 0 bases from J, leaving 14 bases between. Germline values: CDR1 SGHDT, CDR2 YYEEEE. There are 15 residues in the CDR3.

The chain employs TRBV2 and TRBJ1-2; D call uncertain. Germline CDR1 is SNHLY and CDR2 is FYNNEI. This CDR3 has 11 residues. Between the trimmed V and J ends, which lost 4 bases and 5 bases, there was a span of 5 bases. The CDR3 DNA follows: TGTGCCAGCAGTGCCCCATATGGCTACACCTTC. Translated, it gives CASSAPYGYTF.

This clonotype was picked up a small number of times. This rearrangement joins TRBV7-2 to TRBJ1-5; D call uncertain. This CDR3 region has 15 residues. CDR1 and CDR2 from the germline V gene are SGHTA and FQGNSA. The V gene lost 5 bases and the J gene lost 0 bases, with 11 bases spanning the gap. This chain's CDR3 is CASSLGIGSNQPQHF. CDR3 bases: TGTGCCAGCAGCCTCGGTATAGGTAGCAATCAGCCCCAGCATTTT.

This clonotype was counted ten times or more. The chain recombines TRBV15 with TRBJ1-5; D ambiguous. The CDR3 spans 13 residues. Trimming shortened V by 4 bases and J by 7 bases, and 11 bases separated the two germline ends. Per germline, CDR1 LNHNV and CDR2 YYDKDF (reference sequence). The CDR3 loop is CATSTMVNQPQHF. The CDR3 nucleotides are TGTGCCACCAGCACTATGGTAAACCAGCCCCAGCATTTT.

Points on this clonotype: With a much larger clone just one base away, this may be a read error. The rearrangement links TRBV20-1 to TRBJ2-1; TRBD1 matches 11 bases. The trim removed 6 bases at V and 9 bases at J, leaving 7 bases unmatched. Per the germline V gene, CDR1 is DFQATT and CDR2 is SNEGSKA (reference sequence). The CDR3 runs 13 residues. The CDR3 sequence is CSALDRGPSEQFF. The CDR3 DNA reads TGCAGTGCCTTGGACAGGGGGCCGAGTGAGCAGTTCTTC.

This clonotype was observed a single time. The CDR3 sequence: CASIYPSLDIMRDTEAFF. CDR3 nucleotides: TGTGCCAGCATCTACCCTTCATTGGACATAATGAGAGACACTGAAGCTTTCTTT. The genes are TRBV28 and TRBJ1-1; weak D call: TRBD1 (5 bases). Germline values: CDR1 MDHEN, CDR2 SYDVKM. The CDR3 is made up of 18 amino acids. Deletions cut 7 bases from V and 3 bases from J, with 27 bases between.

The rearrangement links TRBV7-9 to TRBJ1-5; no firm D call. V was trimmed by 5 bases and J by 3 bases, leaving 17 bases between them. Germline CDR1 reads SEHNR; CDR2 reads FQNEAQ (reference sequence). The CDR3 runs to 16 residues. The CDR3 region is CASSPPGWEVNQPQHF. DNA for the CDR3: TGTGCCAGCAGCCCCCCAGGATGGGAAGTCAATCAGCCCCAGCATTTT.

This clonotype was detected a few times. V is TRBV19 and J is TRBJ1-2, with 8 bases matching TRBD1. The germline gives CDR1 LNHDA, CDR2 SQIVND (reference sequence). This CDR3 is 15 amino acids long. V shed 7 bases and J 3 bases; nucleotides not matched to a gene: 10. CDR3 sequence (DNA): TGTGCCAGTATTGGAAGGCCGGGACAGGACTATGGCTACACCTTC. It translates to CASIGRPGQDYGYTF.

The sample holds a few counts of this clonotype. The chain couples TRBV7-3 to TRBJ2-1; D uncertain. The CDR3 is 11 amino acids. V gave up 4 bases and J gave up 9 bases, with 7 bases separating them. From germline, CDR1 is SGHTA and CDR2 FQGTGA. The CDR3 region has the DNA TGTGCCAGCAGCTCCTCCGGTGAGCAGTTCTTC. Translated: CASSSSGEQFF.

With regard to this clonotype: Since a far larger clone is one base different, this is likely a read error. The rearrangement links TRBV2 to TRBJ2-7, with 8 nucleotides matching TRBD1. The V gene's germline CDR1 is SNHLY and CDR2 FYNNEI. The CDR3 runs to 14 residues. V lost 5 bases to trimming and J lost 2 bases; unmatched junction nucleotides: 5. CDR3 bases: TGTGCCAGCAGTCGGACAGGGAGCACCTACGAGCAGTACTTC. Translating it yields CASSRTGSTYEQYF.

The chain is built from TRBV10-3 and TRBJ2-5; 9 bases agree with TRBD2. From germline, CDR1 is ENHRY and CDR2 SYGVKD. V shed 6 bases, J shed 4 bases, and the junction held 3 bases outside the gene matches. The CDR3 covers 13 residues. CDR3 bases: TGTGCCATCAGGCGGGAGGGCCGAGAGACCCAGTACTTC. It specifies CAIRREGRETQYF.

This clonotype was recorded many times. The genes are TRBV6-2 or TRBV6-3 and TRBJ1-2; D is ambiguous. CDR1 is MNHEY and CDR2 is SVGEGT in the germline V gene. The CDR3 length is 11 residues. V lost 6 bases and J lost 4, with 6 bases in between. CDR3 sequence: CASSQAYGYTF. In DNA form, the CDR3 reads TGTGCCAGCAGCCAGGCCTATGGCTACACCTTC.

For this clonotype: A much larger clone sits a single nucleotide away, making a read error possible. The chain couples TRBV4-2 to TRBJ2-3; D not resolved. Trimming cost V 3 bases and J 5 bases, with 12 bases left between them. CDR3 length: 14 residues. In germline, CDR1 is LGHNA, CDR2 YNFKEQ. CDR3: CASSQDHHVDTQYF. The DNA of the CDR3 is TGTGCCAGCAGCCAGGATCACCACGTAGATACGCAGTATTTT.

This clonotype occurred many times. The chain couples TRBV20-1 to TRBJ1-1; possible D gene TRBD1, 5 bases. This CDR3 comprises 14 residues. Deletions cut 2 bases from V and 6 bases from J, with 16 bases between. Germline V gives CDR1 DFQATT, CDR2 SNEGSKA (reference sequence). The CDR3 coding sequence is TGCAGTGCTAGAAAATCGGGGGTCTTGGCTGAAGCTTTCTTT. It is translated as CSARKSGVLAEAFF.

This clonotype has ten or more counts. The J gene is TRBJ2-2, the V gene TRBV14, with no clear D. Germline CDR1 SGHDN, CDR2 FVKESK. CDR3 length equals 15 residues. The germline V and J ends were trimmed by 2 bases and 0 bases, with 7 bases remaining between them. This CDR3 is CASSQSKANTGELFF. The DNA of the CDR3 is TGTGCCAGCAGCCAATCAAAGGCGAACACCGGGGAGCTGTTTTTT.

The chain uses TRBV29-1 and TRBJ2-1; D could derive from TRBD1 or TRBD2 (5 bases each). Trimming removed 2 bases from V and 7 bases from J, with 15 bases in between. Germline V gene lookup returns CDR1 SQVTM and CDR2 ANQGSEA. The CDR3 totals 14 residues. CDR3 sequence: CSVERGALGNEQFF. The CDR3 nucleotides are TGCAGCGTTGAAAGGGGAGCCCTGGGAAATGAGCAGTTCTTC.

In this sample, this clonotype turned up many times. Here the CDR3 DNA reads TGTGCCAGCAGCTTAGTCACTTACAACGAGCAGTACTTC. This codes for CASSLVTYNEQYF. The chain uses TRBV7-6 and TRBJ2-7, with D hard to call. Trimming removed 1 base at V and 5 bases at J, with 9 bases between. Per germline, CDR1 SGHVS and CDR2 FNYEAQ. CDR3 size: 13 residues.

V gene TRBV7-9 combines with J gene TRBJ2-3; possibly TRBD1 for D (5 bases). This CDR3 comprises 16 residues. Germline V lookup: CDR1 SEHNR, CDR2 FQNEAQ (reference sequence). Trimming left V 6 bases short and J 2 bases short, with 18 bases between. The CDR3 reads CASRPQGSGFTDTQYF. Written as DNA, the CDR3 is TGTGCCAGCAGACCCCAGGGAAGTGGTTTCACAGATACGCAGTATTTT.

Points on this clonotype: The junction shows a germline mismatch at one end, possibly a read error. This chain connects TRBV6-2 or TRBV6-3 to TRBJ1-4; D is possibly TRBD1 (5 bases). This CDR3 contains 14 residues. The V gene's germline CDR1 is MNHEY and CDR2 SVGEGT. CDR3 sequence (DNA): TGCGCCATCAGCCCGGGGGTAGCTAATGAAAAACTGTTTTTT. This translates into CAISPGVANEKLFF.

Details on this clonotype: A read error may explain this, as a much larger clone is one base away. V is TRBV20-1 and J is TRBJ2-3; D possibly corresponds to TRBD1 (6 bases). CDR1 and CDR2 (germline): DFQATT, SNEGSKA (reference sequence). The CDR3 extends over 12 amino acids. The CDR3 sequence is CSAPGVTDTRYF. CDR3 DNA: TGCAGTGCGCCAGGGGTTACAGATACGCGGTATTTT.

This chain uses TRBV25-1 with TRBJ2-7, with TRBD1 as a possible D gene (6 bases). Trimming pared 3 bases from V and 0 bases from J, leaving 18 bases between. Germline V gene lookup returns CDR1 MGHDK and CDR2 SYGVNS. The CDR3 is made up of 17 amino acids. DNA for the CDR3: TGTGCCAGCAGTGATCACTCAGCGGACAGAAGCTCCTACGAGCAGTACTTC. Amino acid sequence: CASSDHSADRSSYEQYF.

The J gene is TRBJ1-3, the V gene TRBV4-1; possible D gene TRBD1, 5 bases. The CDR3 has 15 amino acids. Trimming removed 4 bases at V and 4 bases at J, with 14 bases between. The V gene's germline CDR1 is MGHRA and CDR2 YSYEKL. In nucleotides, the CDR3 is TGCGCCAGCAGCCCTATCCGCGGGGGAGGAAACACCATATATTTT. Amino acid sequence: CASSPIRGGGNTIYF.